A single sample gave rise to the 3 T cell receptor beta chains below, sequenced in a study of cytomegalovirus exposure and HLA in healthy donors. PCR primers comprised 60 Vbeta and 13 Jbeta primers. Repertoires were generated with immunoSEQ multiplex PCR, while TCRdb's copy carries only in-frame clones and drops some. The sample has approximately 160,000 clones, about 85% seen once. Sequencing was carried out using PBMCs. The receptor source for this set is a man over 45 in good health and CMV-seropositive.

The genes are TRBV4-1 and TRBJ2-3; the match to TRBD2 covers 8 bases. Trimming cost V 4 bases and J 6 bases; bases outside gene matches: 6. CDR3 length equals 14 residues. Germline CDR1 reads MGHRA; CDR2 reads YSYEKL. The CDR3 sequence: CASSLSGRFDTQYF. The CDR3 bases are TGCGCCAGCAGCCTCAGCGGGAGATTTGATACGCAGTATTTT.

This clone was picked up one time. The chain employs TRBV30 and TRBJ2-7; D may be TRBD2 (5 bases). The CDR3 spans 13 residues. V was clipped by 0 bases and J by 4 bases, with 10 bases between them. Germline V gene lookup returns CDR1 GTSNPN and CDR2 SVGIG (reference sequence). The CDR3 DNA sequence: TGTGCCTGGAGTGTAGGACTTTCATACGAGCAGTACTTC. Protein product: CAWSVGLSYEQYF.

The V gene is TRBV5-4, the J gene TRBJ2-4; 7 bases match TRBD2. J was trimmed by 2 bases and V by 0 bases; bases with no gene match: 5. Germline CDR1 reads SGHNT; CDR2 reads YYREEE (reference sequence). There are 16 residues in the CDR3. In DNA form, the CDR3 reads TGTGCCAGCAGCTTGGCCGGCGGGAGTTCCAAAAACATTCAGTACTTC. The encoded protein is CASSLAGGSSKNIQYF.